A single sample is the source of the 28 T cell receptor beta chains below, sequenced in a study of a mutant IDH1 vaccine in newly diagnosed glioma. Only in-frame clones appear in the TCRdb table, and some are missing; sequencing was by immunoSEQ multiplex PCR. Seen here are tens of thousands of clones, 76% observed once, and the top ten hold roughly an eighth. Noted time point: week 35, safety follow-up. Each dose of the vaccine consisted of 300 ug of mutant IDH1 20-mer peptide, with topical imiquimod. These receptors' antigens are unknown. Sample: PBMCs, taken from a glioma patient whose treatment included an IDH1 peptide vaccine. The receptor set was obtained from a man aged 35 to 55 with glioma.

The genes are TRBV11-2 and TRBJ2-7; 9 nucleotides align to TRBD2. This CDR3 spans 14 amino acids. Germline V gene sequence: CDR1 SGHAT, CDR2 FQNNGV. CDR3 DNA sequence: TGTTCTTCCCAGCGGGAGGCTAGCTCCTACGAGCAGTACTTC. This encodes CSSQREASSYEQYF.

This chain uses TRBV10-1 with TRBJ1-1; tentatively, D is TRBD1 (5 bases). The CDR3 is 16 residues long. The V and J ends lost 3 bases and 2 bases respectively, with 16 bases between them. From germline, CDR1 is WNHNN and CDR2 SYGVQD (reference sequence). The CDR3 sequence: CASSEGVEGANTEAFF. CDR3 nucleotides: TGCGCCAGCAGTGAAGGGGTAGAAGGGGCAAACACTGAAGCTTTCTTT.

This chain links TRBV7-2 with TRBJ1-5; weak D call: TRBD1 (5 bases). V was shortened by 4 bases and J by 4 bases, with 20 bases between the two germline ends. CDR1 is SGHTA, CDR2 FQGNSA, per germline. CDR3 length: 17 amino acids. Here the CDR3 DNA reads TGTGCCAGCAGCTCATTACGCGGGACGGTGCTGAATCAGCCCCAGCATTTT. Its protein is CASSSLRGTVLNQPQHF.

The V call is TRBV19, the J call TRBJ1-5; maybe TRBD1 (5 bases). This CDR3 comprises 16 residues. Germline values: CDR1 LNHDA, CDR2 SQIVND (reference sequence). The ends were cut back, 5 bases at V and 7 bases at J, with 21 bases in the middle. CDR3 DNA sequence: TGTGCCAGTAGTGCCACACCCCCAGGGTTCGAACAGCCCCAGCATTTT. It is translated as CASSATPPGFEQPQHF.

The gene calls are TRBV27 and TRBJ1-1; possible D gene TRBD1, 6 bases. With 6 bases removed from V and 0 bases from J, the gap between germline ends came to 8 bases. The CDR3 contains 13 residues. CDR1 is MNHEY, CDR2 SMNVEV, per germline (reference sequence). As DNA, the CDR3 is TGTGCCAGCAGGTCAGGGGTGAACACTGAAGCTTTCTTT. Its protein product is CASRSGVNTEAFF.

This clone was seen a few times. The V and J genes are TRBV28 and TRBJ2-2; D remains ambiguous. The CDR3 is 15 amino acids. Germline V gene lookup returns CDR1 MDHEN and CDR2 SYDVKM. V was shortened by 3 bases and J by 2 bases, with 10 bases between the two germline ends. CDR3 coding DNA: TGTGCCAGCAGTTTGGGCAGTTTTAACACCGGGGAGCTGTTTTTT. It translates to CASSLGSFNTGELFF.

The gene calls are TRBV11-3 and TRBJ2-5; D call uncertain. Germline CDR1 and CDR2: SGHNT and YENEEA. V lost 0 bases, J lost 5 bases, and 25 bases lay in between. The CDR3 contains 19 residues. Here the CDR3 reads CASSLDLTQTNPLRETQYF. The DNA for the CDR3 is TGTGCCAGCAGCTTAGATCTTACACAGACCAATCCCCTCAGGGAGACCCAGTACTTC. The full variable domain, in which reference TRBV11-3 and TRBJ2-5 provide the parts outside the CDR3, is EAGVVQSPRYKIIEKKQPVAFWCNPISGHNTLYWYLQNLGQGPELLIRYENEEAVDDSQLPKDRFSAERLKGVDSTLKIQPAELGDSAVYLCASSLDLTQTNPLRETQYFGPGTRLLVL.

The chain links TRBV19 to TRBJ2-3, with 7 bases identical to TRBD2. The CDR3 runs to 15 residues. V shed 7 bases and J 2 bases; nucleotides not matched to a gene: 9. Per the germline V gene, CDR1 is LNHDA and CDR2 is SQIVND (reference sequence). In DNA, the CDR3 is TGTGCCAGTACCTCGCTAGCGGATTTCACAGATACGCAGTATTTT. As protein: CASTSLADFTDTQYF.

J is TRBJ2-6 and V is TRBV9; TRBD1 agrees at 7 bases. J lost 0 bases, V lost 4 bases, and 13 bases had no gene match. CDR1 is SGDLS, CDR2 YYNGEE, per germline. The length of the CDR3 is 19 residues. CDR3 in amino acids: CASSLNRGSLLSGANVLTF. CDR3 nucleotides: TGTGCCAGCAGCCTAAACAGGGGAAGCCTCCTCTCTGGGGCCAACGTCCTGACTTTC.

The gene calls are TRBV27 and TRBJ2-1, with 9 bases identical to TRBD1. The CDR3 contains 17 residues. Germline V gives CDR1 MNHEY, CDR2 SMNVEV (reference sequence). The junction had 13 bases not matched to a gene; V was cut back by 3 bases and J by 7 bases. CDR3 nucleotide sequence: TGTGCCAGCAGTTTGTGGACCGGGACAGGGTCATTGAATGAGCAGTTCTTC. Residues: CASSLWTGTGSLNEQFF.

V gene TRBV10-2 combines with J gene TRBJ1-2; the D gene is possibly TRBD1 (6 bases). Germline-derived CDR1 and CDR2 are WSHSY and SAAADI. There are 13 residues in the CDR3. The ends were cut back, 5 bases at V and 4 bases at J, with 11 bases in the middle. CDR3 residues: CASSPGAGYGYTF. The DNA of the CDR3 is TGCGCCAGCAGTCCAGGGGCAGGCTATGGCTACACCTTC.

The chain has TRBV5-1 and TRBJ2-1; 10 bases fit TRBD2. The CDR3 has 15 residues. Per the germline V gene, CDR1 is SGHRS and CDR2 is YFSETQ. V lost 4 bases to trimming and J lost 5 bases; unmatched junction nucleotides: 6. This chain's CDR3 is CASSLGLASHNEQFF. CDR3 in DNA: TGCGCCAGCAGCCTGGGACTAGCGAGCCACAATGAGCAGTTCTTC.

V gene TRBV9 combines with J gene TRBJ2-2; D possibly corresponds to TRBD2 (6 bases). Germline V gene sequence: CDR1 SGDLS, CDR2 YYNGEE. Trimming removed 4 bases at V and 0 bases at J, with 13 bases between. The length of the CDR3 is 16 residues. DNA for the CDR3: TGTGCCAGCAGCCCCCGGGACTCCACGAACACCGGGGAGCTGTTTTTT. Translation: CASSPRDSTNTGELFF.

This clone is termed medium-sized. This rearrangement joins TRBV7-9 to TRBJ1-1; TRBD1 is a possible D gene (6 bases). Germline V gene sequence: CDR1 SEHNR, CDR2 FQNEAQ (reference sequence). With 2 bases removed from V and 4 bases from J, the gap between germline ends came to 17 bases. This CDR3 spans 16 amino acids. This chain's CDR3 is CASSLLSYRDPTEAFF. The CDR3 DNA sequence: TGTGCCAGCAGCTTACTATCTTACAGGGACCCCACTGAAGCTTTCTTT.

The chain has TRBV11-2 and TRBJ2-7; 10 positions match TRBD2. This CDR3 is 19 amino acids long. Germline CDR1 SGHAT, CDR2 FQNNGV. Trimming at V came to 5 bases and at J to 2 bases, leaving 18 bases not matched to a gene. The CDR3 bases are TGTGCCAGCAGCCCGAGCCAGGACAGAAGACTAGCGGGCACCTACGAGCAGTACTTC. Its translation is CASSPSQDRRLAGTYEQYF. Full variable domain (rest looked up from reference TRBV11-2 and TRBJ2-7): EAGVAQSPRYKIIEKRQSVAFWCNPISGHATLYWYQQILGQGPKLLIQFQNNGVVDDSQLPKDRFSAERLKGVDSTLKIQPAKLEDSAVYLCASSPSQDRRLAGTYEQYFGPGTRLTVT.

V and J are TRBV25-1 and TRBJ1-4; D is possibly TRBD1 (6 bases). Looked up from germline, CDR1 is MGHDK and CDR2 is SYGVNS. V dropped 2 bases and J dropped 3 bases, with 16 bases sitting between them. The CDR3 is made up of 17 amino acids. The DNA of the CDR3 is TGTGCCAGCAGTGAACGTGGGGGCCCAGCACCTAATGAAAAACTGTTTTTT. Translation: CASSERGGPAPNEKLFF. The whole variable domain, filled in from reference TRBV25-1 and TRBJ1-4, reads EADIYQTPRYLVIGTGKKITLECSQTMGHDKMYWYQQDPGMELHLIHYSYGVNSTEKGDLSSESTVSRIRTEHFPLTLESARPSHTSQYLCASSERGGPAPNEKLFFGSGTQLSVL.

The chain employs TRBV5-8 and TRBJ2-7, with 10 bases that match TRBD1. The CDR3 totals 15 residues. The V segment lost 1 base and the J segment 1 base; nucleotides outside the gene matches: 2. Germline CDR1 reads SGHTS; CDR2 reads YDEGEE. CDR3 sequence (DNA): TGTGCCAGCAGCTTGAGACAGGGGGCTTCCTACGAGCAGTACGTC. It encodes CASSLRQGASYEQYV.

The CDR3 reads CASSSSGGQGKEKLFF. The CDR3 region has the DNA TGTGCCAGCAGCTCCTCCGGGGGACAGGGGAAGGAAAAACTGTTTTTT. V gene TRBV5-4 combines with J gene TRBJ1-4, with TRBD1 matching 10 bases. The CDR3 length is 16 residues. Germline lookup yields CDR1 SGHNT and CDR2 YYREEE (reference sequence). V shed 3 bases and J 8 bases; nucleotides not matched to a gene: 10.

The table lists this clone with a count of one. J is TRBJ2-5 and V is TRBV9; 8 bases match TRBD2. V lost 4 bases, J lost 4 bases, and 12 bases stayed unmatched. This CDR3 spans 16 amino acids. The germline V gene encodes CDR1 SGDLS and CDR2 YYNGEE. The chain's CDR3 is CASSHRSGRGGETQYF. The CDR3 nucleotides are TGTGCCAGCAGCCACCGAAGCGGGAGAGGTGGAGAGACCCAGTACTTC. The entire variable domain, with the rest obtained from reference TRBV9 and TRBJ2-5, is as follows: DSGVTQTPKHLITATGQRVTLRCSPRSGDLSVYWYQQSLDQGLQFLIQYYNGEERAKGNILERFSAQQFPDLHSELNLSSLELGDSALYFCASSHRSGRGGETQYFGPGTRLLVL.

The J gene is TRBJ2-2, the V gene TRBV2; the D call may be TRBD1 or TRBD2 (5 bases each). Trimming left V 2 bases short and J 7 bases short, with 17 bases between. Per germline, CDR1 SNHLY and CDR2 FYNNEI. The CDR3 extends over 16 amino acids. CDR3 sequence: CASSELGRGTDGELFF. CDR3 coding DNA: TGTGCCAGCAGTGAATTGGGACGGGGCACCGACGGGGAGCTGTTTTTT.

V gene TRBV19 combines with J gene TRBJ2-1; 7 bases align to TRBD2. This CDR3 is 14 amino acids long. Per germline, CDR1 LNHDA and CDR2 SQIVND (reference sequence). Unmatched junction bases numbered 1, after V lost 4 bases and J lost 1 base. CDR3 bases: TGTGCCAGTAGTAGCGGGAGTTCCTACAATGAGCAGTTCTTC. Translating gives CASSSGSSYNEQFF.

V usage is TRBV7-9 and J usage is TRBJ2-5; 9 nucleotides match TRBD1. The CDR3 runs 13 residues. Germline V gene lookup returns CDR1 SEHNR and CDR2 FQNEAQ (reference sequence). The junction had 7 bases not matched to a gene; V was cut back by 4 bases and J by 10 bases. CDR3 in DNA: TGTGCCAGCAGCTCCGGGACAGGGAGGGTCCAGTACTTC. Residues: CASSSGTGRVQYF. The full variable domain, with the rest looked up from reference TRBV7-9 and TRBJ2-5, is DTGVSQNPRHKITKRGQNVTFRCDPISEHNRLYWYRQTLGQGPEFLTYFQNEAQLEKSRLLSDRFSAERPKGSFSTLEIQRTEQGDSAMYLCASSSGTGRVQYFGPGTRLLVL.

V is TRBV27 and J is TRBJ2-5, with D perhaps TRBD2 (6 bases). Germline V gene data show CDR1 as MNHEY and CDR2 as SMNVEV (reference sequence). The CDR3 length is 13 residues. The V end lost 6 bases, the J end lost 4 bases, and 12 bases lay between the germline ends. The CDR3 protein is CASRGLGRETQYF. The CDR3 nucleotides read TGTGCCAGCAGGGGACTCGGGCGAGAGACCCAGTACTTC.

In this sample, this clone turned up once. V is TRBV10-2 and J is TRBJ2-5, with 8 bases aligning to TRBD1. V lost 4 bases and J lost 5; bases outside the gene matches: 6. This CDR3 comprises 14 residues. Per germline, CDR1 WSHSY and CDR2 SAAADI. The CDR3 here is CASSVAGGLETQYF. CDR3 nucleotide sequence: TGCGCCAGCAGTGTTGCAGGGGGCTTGGAGACCCAGTACTTC.

V is TRBV2 and J is TRBJ1-2; D is unresolved. Trimming took 7 bases from V and 2 from J, leaving 8 bases between them. The germline gives CDR1 SNHLY, CDR2 FYNNEI. The CDR3 has 12 amino acids. CDR3 loop: CASTMWNYGYTF. DNA of the CDR3: TGTGCCAGCACGATGTGGAACTATGGCTACACCTTC.

In this sample, this clone turned up once. J is TRBJ2-1 and V is TRBV30; D may correspond to TRBD1 or TRBD2 (7 bases each). The CDR3 loop spans 16 amino acids. The germline V gene encodes CDR1 GTSNPN and CDR2 SVGIG (reference sequence). V lost 3 bases and J 6 bases, leaving 21 bases between the germline ends. CDR3 in amino acids: CAWRPAGGGYGNEQFF. The CDR3, as DNA: TGTGCCTGGAGGCCCGCAGGGGGGGGATATGGCAATGAGCAGTTCTTC.

In DNA, the CDR3 is TGTGCCAGCAGCCAAGAAGCAGCGGGAGGGCCATCCTCCTACAATGAGCAGTTCTTC. Amino acids: CASSQEAAGGPSSYNEQFF. This sequence joins TRBV4-2 and TRBJ2-1, with 10 bases lining up with TRBD2. Per germline, CDR1 LGHNA and CDR2 YNFKEQ. Losses at the gene ends were 0 bases for V and 0 bases for J; bases not matched to a gene: 8. The CDR3 extends over 19 amino acids.

This clone was seen more than once but under ten times. The chain links TRBV27 to TRBJ2-7; 9 nucleotides match TRBD1. Germline V gene data show CDR1 as MNHEY and CDR2 as SMNVEV (reference sequence). Losses at the gene ends were 5 bases for V and 5 bases for J; bases not matched to a gene: 7. CDR3 length: 14 amino acids. CDR3 nucleotide sequence: TGTGCCAGCAGTCCCGACAGGGGGTCCCACGAGCAGTACGTC. It is translated as CASSPDRGSHEQYV.